These 26 T cell receptor beta chains share one sample of origin, sequenced in a study of Ad26.COV2.S vaccination and SARS-CoV-2 variants. Treatment given: some 20 received Ad26.COV2.S at low or high dose, single or two shots; 5 received placebo; per-sample allocation not given. Sampling happened 63 days after the first vaccine or placebo injection. TCRdb keeps only in-frame clones here, not all; method: immunoSEQ multiplex PCR. This sample yields roughly 680,000 clones, of which roughly 90% are seen a single time; around 1.4% belongs to the top ten. The material sequenced was peripheral blood, taken in a trial of Ad26.COV2.S vaccine versus placebo. The receptor source for this set is a person between 18 and 60 years old who received the Ad26.COV2.S COVID-19 vaccine or a placebo.

CDR3 in DNA: TGTGCCAGCAGTGACGGGGTAGCCTTCCCCTCCTACAATGAGCAGTTCTTC. This encodes CASSDGVAFPSYNEQFF. The chain recombines TRBV6-1 with TRBJ2-1; tentatively, D is TRBD2 (5 bases). Germline V gives CDR1 MNHNS, CDR2 SASEGT. With 3 bases removed from V and 0 bases from J, the gap between germline ends came to 15 bases. This CDR3 is built from 17 residues.

J is TRBJ2-5 and V is TRBV19, with TRBD2 identical over 7 bases. The V gene end was trimmed by 1 base and the J gene end by 4 bases; junction bases not matched to a gene: 3. CDR3 length: 14 residues. Germline values: CDR1 LNHDA, CDR2 SQIVND (reference sequence). In DNA form, the CDR3 reads TGTGCCAGTAGTATAGGGACTAGTCCAGAGACCCAGTACTTC. Its protein is CASSIGTSPETQYF.

The chain recombines TRBV12-3 or TRBV12-4 with TRBJ1-2; D gene ambiguous. The ends were cut back, 7 bases at V and 2 bases at J, with 11 bases in the middle. The CDR3 contains 13 residues. The CDR3 region has the DNA TGTGCCAGCAACCTGACACCGAACTATGGCTACACCTTC. As protein: CASNLTPNYGYTF.

The chain has TRBV12-3 or TRBV12-4 and TRBJ1-6; no definite D call. V was pared by 2 bases and J by 9 bases, with 5 bases between. The CDR3 spans 12 residues. As DNA, the CDR3 is TGTGCCAGCAGTTTAAGCGGTTCACCCCTCCACTTT. Residues: CASSLSGSPLHF.

The rearrangement links TRBV13 to TRBJ1-2, with TRBD1 identical over 8 bases. Losses at the gene ends were 2 bases for V and 2 bases for J; bases not matched to a gene: 1. The CDR3 contains 14 residues. CDR1 and CDR2 from the germline V gene are PRHDT and FYEKMQ (reference sequence). The CDR3 DNA follows: TGTGCCAGCAGCTTAACAGGGGGAAACTATGGCTACACCTTC. Its protein is CASSLTGGNYGYTF. The full variable domain, in which reference TRBV13 and TRBJ1-2 provide the parts outside the CDR3, is AAGVIQSPRHLIKEKRETATLKCYPIPRHDTVYWYQQGPGQDPQFLISFYEKMQSDKGSIPDRFSAQQFSDYHSELNMSSLELGDSALYFCASSLTGGNYGYTFGSGTRLTVV.

The rearrangement uses TRBV5-1 and TRBJ2-7; 9 positions match TRBD1. The CDR3 has 15 amino acids. Germline trimming cut 4 bases from V and 7 bases from J; bases unmatched to any gene: 12. Per germline, CDR1 SGHRS and CDR2 YFSETQ. The CDR3 reads CASSKTGTGLGEQYF. The CDR3 nucleotides read TGCGCCAGCAGCAAAACCGGGACAGGGTTGGGAGAGCAGTACTTC. Full variable domain (rest looked up from reference TRBV5-1 and TRBJ2-7): KAGVTQTPRYLIKTRGQQVTLSCSPISGHRSVSWYQQTPGQGLQFLFEYFSETQRNKGNFPGRFSGRQFSNSRSEMNVSTLELGDSALYLCASSKTGTGLGEQYFGPGTRLTVT.

The chain has TRBV7-9 and TRBJ1-1; D is possibly TRBD1 (6 bases). Germline CDR1 and CDR2: SEHNR and FQNEAQ (reference sequence). Trimming took 5 bases from V and 4 from J, leaving 14 bases between them. CDR3 length: 14 residues. CDR3 region: CASSGSRGGTEAFF. The CDR3 coding sequence is TGTGCCAGCAGCGGAAGCAGGGGTGGCACTGAAGCTTTCTTT.

The CDR3 nucleotides read TGTGCCAGTACCCCTGTGTTCGGCCGCACCTTTGCAAAACTGTTTTTT. The encoded protein is CASTPVFGRTFAKLFF. The chain carries TRBV19 and TRBJ1-4; D remains ambiguous. This CDR3 contains 16 residues. In germline, CDR1 is LNHDA, CDR2 SQIVND (reference sequence). Trimming cost V 7 bases and J 10 bases, with 25 bases left between them. The full variable domain, in which reference TRBV19 and TRBJ1-4 provide the parts outside the CDR3, is DGGITQSPKYLFRKEGQNVTLSCEQNLNHDAMYWYRQDPGQGLRLIYYSQIVNDFQKGDIAEGYSVSREKKESFPLTVTSAQKNPTAFYLCASTPVFGRTFAKLFFGSGTQLSVL.

The genes are TRBV19 and TRBJ2-1, with D hard to call. CDR1 LNHDA and CDR2 SQIVND come from the germline V gene (reference sequence). Trimming removed 3 bases from V and 4 bases from J, with 10 bases in between. The CDR3 extends over 14 amino acids. DNA of the CDR3: TGTGCCAGTAGTATTGGTAGTTTGTACAATGAGCAGTTCTTC. This encodes CASSIGSLYNEQFF. Combining the CDR3 with reference TRBV19 and TRBJ2-1 gives the whole variable domain DGGITQSPKYLFRKEGQNVTLSCEQNLNHDAMYWYRQDPGQGLRLIYYSQIVNDFQKGDIAEGYSVSREKKESFPLTVTSAQKNPTAFYLCASSIGSLYNEQFFGPGTRLTVL.

The chain uses TRBV23-1 and TRBJ2-5; TRBD2 aligns across 7 bases. TRBV23-1 qualifies as an ORF whose function is uncertain. Losses at the gene ends were 6 bases for V and 2 bases for J; bases not matched to a gene: 3. This CDR3 spans 13 amino acids. The CDR3 here is CASRMGGQETQYF. CDR3 DNA sequence: TGCGCCAGCAGAATGGGGGGGCAAGAGACCCAGTACTTC.

The chain has TRBV7-6 and TRBJ2-5; the match to TRBD2 covers 7 bases. V lost 4 bases to trimming and J lost 1 base; unmatched junction nucleotides: 12. The length of the CDR3 is 17 residues. The germline CDR1 and CDR2 sequences are SGHVS and FNYEAQ. The DNA of the CDR3 is TGTGCCAGCAGCTCCATCCCTCTAACTAGCGCCCAAGAGACCCAGTACTTC. This gives the protein CASSSIPLTSAQETQYF.

This clone has only a few counts. The chain joins TRBV4-2 to TRBJ1-2; D gene uncertain. Deletions cut 4 bases from V and 6 bases from J, with 15 bases between. The CDR3 runs 14 residues. The germline V gene encodes CDR1 LGHNA and CDR2 YNFKEQ. The chain's CDR3 is CASSPAGVSDGYTF. CDR3 nucleotide sequence: TGTGCCAGCAGCCCTGCCGGGGTTAGCGATGGCTACACCTTC.

The chain employs TRBV4-3 and TRBJ1-1; D unresolved. CDR1 and CDR2 (germline): LGHNA, YSLEER. The CDR3 covers 14 residues. Trimming took off 4 bases at V and 4 bases at J, with 13 bases between the two ends. This CDR3 is CASSRTGRSTEAFF. Written as DNA, the CDR3 is TGCGCCAGCAGCCGGACCGGGAGGTCCACTGAAGCTTTCTTT.

The J gene is TRBJ2-7, the V gene TRBV19; possible D gene TRBD1, 6 bases. The CDR3 runs to 14 residues. Deletions cut 4 bases from V and 7 bases from J, with 17 bases between. Germline V gene lookup returns CDR1 LNHDA and CDR2 SQIVND (reference sequence). CDR3 in DNA: TGTGCCAGTAGTACAGTAGGACAGCCCTTGGAGCAGTACTTC. The encoded protein is CASSTVGQPLEQYF.

The chain joins TRBV19 to TRBJ2-1, with 8 nucleotides matching TRBD2. The CDR3 runs 17 residues. J gave up 3 bases and V 3 bases, and 10 bases lay outside the gene matches. Germline-derived CDR1 and CDR2 are LNHDA and SQIVND (reference sequence). The CDR3 DNA is TGTGCCAGTAGTATCGAGGGGCTAGCGGGTTTCTACAATGAGCAGTTCTTC. This translates into CASSIEGLAGFYNEQFF.

This clone was observed once. This chain uses TRBV9 with TRBJ2-1; D is perhaps TRBD2 (5 bases). Germline V lookup: CDR1 SGDLS, CDR2 YYNGEE. Trimming stripped 4 bases from V and 9 bases from J, with 14 bases between. The CDR3 sequence is 13 residues long. The CDR3 DNA sequence: TGTGCCAGCAGCTCGAGGGAAGGGTTTGAGCAGTTCTTC. Its protein is CASSSREGFEQFF.

CDR3 protein: CASSSGLAGGETQYF. The CDR3 DNA sequence: TGTGCCAGCTCATCAGGACTAGCGGGAGGAGAGACCCAGTACTTC. The chain is built from TRBV18 and TRBJ2-5; 14 positions match TRBD2. This CDR3 is 15 amino acids long. CDR1 and CDR2 from the germline V gene are KGHSH and LQKENI. V shed 5 bases, J shed 4 bases, and the junction held 3 bases outside the gene matches. Full variable domain (remainder filled in from reference TRBV18 and TRBJ2-5): NAGVMQNPRHLVRRRGQEARLRCSPMKGHSHVYWYRQLPEEGLKFMVYLQKENIIDESGMPKERFSAEFPKEGPSILRIQQVVRGDSAAYFCASSSGLAGGETQYFGPGTRLLVL.

The chain combines TRBV19 with TRBJ1-5; D uncertain. Trimming pared 1 base from V and 4 bases from J, leaving 5 bases between. This CDR3 is 13 amino acids long. In germline, CDR1 is LNHDA, CDR2 SQIVND (reference sequence). CDR3 sequence (DNA): TGTGCCAGTAGTATAGGTCCTAATCAGCCCCAGCATTTT. It yields the protein CASSIGPNQPQHF.

This chain joins TRBV27 and TRBJ1-4, with a weak D call TRBD1 (5 bases). This CDR3 has 14 residues. Deletions cut 0 bases from V and 8 bases from J, with 10 bases between. From germline, CDR1 is MNHEY and CDR2 SMNVEV (reference sequence). CDR3 amino acids: CASSLSGGVEKLFF. Here the CDR3 DNA reads TGTGCCAGCAGTTTATCGGGGGGAGTCGAAAAACTGTTTTTT.

The V gene is TRBV11-3, the J gene TRBJ2-2, with no clear D. The CDR3 is 14 residues long. V dropped 5 bases and J dropped 4 bases, with 11 bases sitting between them. Looked up from germline, CDR1 is SGHNT and CDR2 is YENEEA. For the CDR3, the DNA is TGTGCCAGCAGCCCAGCTCGTGGCACCGGGGAGCTGTTTTTT. Translated, it gives CASSPARGTGELFF.

V gene TRBV30 combines with J gene TRBJ2-7; 14 positions agree with TRBD2. Per germline, CDR1 GTSNPN and CDR2 SVGIG (reference sequence). The CDR3 loop spans 14 amino acids. CDR3 nucleotide sequence: TGTGCAGCGGGACTAGCGGGGGTCTCCTACGAGCAGTACTTC. Translation: CAAGLAGVSYEQYF.

The rearrangement joins TRBV20-1 to TRBJ2-7; D may be TRBD1 or TRBD2 (5 bases each). There are 14 residues in the CDR3. Trimming took 3 bases from V and 4 from J, leaving 16 bases between them. Looked up from germline, CDR1 is DFQATT and CDR2 is SNEGSKA (reference sequence). This CDR3 is CSASAGTVRYEQYF. CDR3 sequence (DNA): TGCAGTGCTAGTGCCGGGACCGTTAGGTACGAGCAGTACTTC.

This sequence joins TRBV29-1 and TRBJ2-1; D may correspond to TRBD1 or TRBD2 (6 bases each). The CDR3 spans 15 residues. Trimming pared 2 bases from V and 1 base from J, leaving 12 bases between. The germline gives CDR1 SQVTM, CDR2 ANQGSEA. The CDR3 DNA reads as TGCAGCGTTGAACGTAGCGGACAGTCCTACAATGAGCAGTTCTTC. Its protein product is CSVERSGQSYNEQFF.

This chain connects TRBV2 to TRBJ1-5; D ambiguous. Between the trimmed V and J ends, which lost 1 base and 3 bases, there was a span of 4 bases. Per the germline V gene, CDR1 is SNHLY and CDR2 is FYNNEI. The CDR3 totals 13 residues. Here the CDR3 reads CASSEVPNQPQHF. In DNA, the CDR3 is TGTGCCAGCAGTGAAGTGCCCAATCAGCCCCAGCATTTT.

CDR3 nucleotides: TGTGCCAGCAGCCAAGATAAGGCTGGGGCCAACGTCCTGACTTTC. The encoded protein is CASSQDKAGANVLTF. The rearrangement uses TRBV3-1 (or the pseudogene TRBV3-2) and TRBJ2-6; no definite D call. Between the trimmed V and J ends, which lost 0 bases and 2 bases, there was a span of 5 bases. Germline V gene lookup returns CDR1 LGHDT and CDR2 YNNKEL (reference sequence). The CDR3 has 15 residues.

This rearrangement joins TRBV24-1 to TRBJ2-3, with D unclear. V lost 3 bases and J lost 4, with 7 bases in between. CDR3 length equals 13 residues. Germline lookup yields CDR1 KGHDR and CDR2 SFDVKD. CDR3 sequence (DNA): TGTGCCACCAGTGATGAGGACCCAGATACGCAGTATTTT. As protein: CATSDEDPDTQYF.